Each of the 8 T cell receptor beta chains below was sequenced from the same sample in a study of blood T cell repertoires in COVID-19. TCRdb's copy holds only in-frame clones and misses some; the assay was immunoSEQ multiplex PCR. The sample carries approximately 33,000 clones, nearly 90% recorded once. Sample: peripheral blood. These receptors all come from a man aged 60-69 years with COVID-19, enrolled during active disease.

J is TRBJ2-1 and V is TRBV10-3, with TRBD2 matching 15 bases. V trimming: 4 bases; J trimming: 7 bases; junction bases outside the gene matches: 5. The CDR3 consists of 16 residues. The germline V gene encodes CDR1 ENHRY and CDR2 SYGVKD. CDR3 sequence (DNA): TGTGCCATCAGTGGGACTAGCGGGAGGGCGGGAAATGAGCAGTTCTTC. It codes for CAISGTSGRAGNEQFF.

This chain links TRBV6-5 with TRBJ1-1; tentatively, D is TRBD1 (5 bases). V was shortened by 5 bases and J by 10 bases, with 20 bases between the two germline ends. The CDR3 has 14 residues. CDR1 and CDR2 from the germline V gene are MNHEY and SVGAGI. The CDR3 sequence: CASSLGRLAVRAFF. CDR3 bases: TGTGCCAGCAGTCTGGGACGTTTAGCGGTGAGAGCTTTCTTT.

This clone was seen a single time. The chain combines TRBV27 with TRBJ2-1; D possibly corresponds to TRBD1 (6 bases). Germline-derived CDR1 and CDR2 are MNHEY and SMNVEV (reference sequence). The V and J ends lost 4 bases and 5 bases respectively, with 18 bases between them. The length of the CDR3 is 16 residues. CDR3 DNA: TGTGCCAGCAGTTCCCCATGGGGTGAGGGGGACAATGAGCAGTTCTTC. Its protein product is CASSSPWGEGDNEQFF.

V and J are TRBV16 and TRBJ1-1; TRBD1 is a possible D gene (5 bases). V was trimmed by 4 bases and J by 5 bases, leaving 8 bases between them. This CDR3 has 12 residues. Germline assignment: CDR1 KGHSY and CDR2 FQNENV. This chain's CDR3 is CASSPGGTEAFF. The CDR3 bases are TGTGCCAGCAGCCCGGGGGGTACTGAAGCTTTCTTT.

This rearrangement joins TRBV7-2 to TRBJ2-3; the match to TRBD2 covers 12 bases. CDR1 is SGHTA and CDR2 is FQGNSA in the germline V gene. V shed 4 bases and J 6 bases; nucleotides not matched to a gene: 8. This CDR3 has 16 amino acids. CDR3 residues: CASSSRTSGNLDTQYF. CDR3 coding DNA: TGTGCCAGCAGCTCCCGGACTAGCGGGAATTTGGATACGCAGTATTTT.

The rearrangement joins TRBV28 to TRBJ1-1; TRBD1 matches 8 bases. Trimming cost V 6 bases and J 2 bases; bases outside gene matches: 8. The CDR3 sequence is 15 residues long. Germline V lookup: CDR1 MDHEN, CDR2 SYDVKM. The CDR3 DNA follows: TGTGCCAGCAGATTACTACAGGGGGTTAACACTGAAGCTTTCTTT. Its protein product is CASRLLQGVNTEAFF.

The V and J genes are TRBV30 and TRBJ2-3; 9 bases line up with TRBD2. The germline V gene has CDR1 GTSNPN and CDR2 SVGIG (reference sequence). The CDR3 has 14 residues. Trimming removed 7 bases from V and 4 bases from J; junction bases left unmatched: 9. For the CDR3, the DNA is TGTGCCTCTCTAGGCGGGAGGGCCCCAGATACGCAGTATTTT. This codes for CASLGGRAPDTQYF.

The chain uses TRBV7-2 and TRBJ2-7; a weak D match, TRBD2 (5 bases). Trimming took 4 bases from V and 7 from J, leaving 17 bases between them. The length of the CDR3 is 14 residues. Germline V lookup: CDR1 SGHTA, CDR2 FQGNSA. Here the CDR3 DNA reads TGTGCCAGCAGCTACGGGAACACCAAGGATGAGCAGTACTTC. It codes for CASSYGNTKDEQYF. The whole variable domain, remainder taken from reference TRBV7-2 and TRBJ2-7, is GAGVSQSPSNKVTEKGKDVELRCDPISGHTALYWYRQSLGQGLEFLIYFQGNSAPDKSGLPSDRFSAERTGGSVSTLTIQRTQQEDSAVYLCASSYGNTKDEQYFGPGTRLTVT.